A selection of T cell receptor beta chains follows, all from one sample in a study of long-term antiretroviral therapy in people with HIV. The repertoire was sequenced with immunoSEQ multiplex PCR; TCRdb's copy has only in-frame clones and lacks some. The sample shows fewer than 20,000 clones, around four fifths of them seen only once. The specimen comprised unsorted PBMCs, sampled 0.3 years after starting antiretroviral therapy. These receptors were obtained from a woman in her 50s with HIV. Each CDR3 is given with its conserved first and last residue. Each record gives: V gene, clone size, CDR3 length, J gene, D gene, CDR3 protein, CDR3 DNA. D genes are given only for firm matches. Some rows have no size entry. The others give once, few or many, or a class for an expanded clone.

TRBV7-9	NA	15	TRBJ2-2	NA	CASSPGQGGTGELFF	TGTGCCAGCAGCCCTGGGCAAGGGGGGACCGGGGAGCTGTTTTTT
TRBV5-1	NA	16	TRBJ2-1	NA	CASSLVPGASYNEQFF	TGCGCCAGCAGCTTGGTCCCGGGGGCTTCCTACAATGAGCAGTTCTTC
TRBV7-3	NA	15	TRBJ2-1	TRBD1	CASSRQGQGANEQFF	TGTGCCAGCAGCCGCCAGGGACAGGGGGCCAATGAGCAGTTCTTC
TRBV6-4	NA	15	TRBJ1-6	NA	CASSDMGGVNSPLHF	TGTGCCAGCAGTGACATGGGGGGCGTCAATTCACCCCTCCACTTT
TRBV5-1	NA	13	TRBJ1-2	NA	CASSFERVDGYTF	TGCGCCAGCAGCTTTGAGAGGGTAGACGGCTACACCTTC
TRBV7-3	NA	15	TRBJ2-1	TRBD2	CASSLTAGRYNEQFF	TGTGCCAGCAGCTTAACAGCGGGGAGGTACAATGAGCAGTTCTTC
TRBV5-1	NA	18	TRBJ2-7	NA	CASSLGALDSRFTYEQYF	TGCGCCAGCAGCTTGGGGGCGCTGGACAGTCGTTTTACCTACGAGCAGTACTTC
TRBV12-5	NA	17	TRBJ2-1	TRBD1	CASGFSYGQGAYNEQFF	TGTGCTAGTGGTTTCTCCTACGGACAGGGGGCTTACAATGAGCAGTTCTTC
TRBV30	NA	13	TRBJ1-1	TRBD1	CAWSADRDTEAFF	TGTGCCTGGAGCGCGGACAGGGACACTGAAGCTTTCTTT
TRBV27	NA	14	TRBJ2-7	NA	CASSLLQGGAEQYF	TGTGCCAGCAGTTTACTGCAGGGGGGTGCCGAGCAGTACTTC
TRBV30	NA	15	TRBJ1-2	NA	CAWSVSARGTYGYTF	TGTGCCTGGAGTGTATCCGCCCGGGGGACCTATGGCTACACCTTC
TRBV19	medium-sized	13	TRBJ1-1	TRBD1	CASRINRGSEAFF	TGTGCCAGTAGGATAAACAGGGGATCTGAAGCTTTCTTT
TRBV29-1	NA	11	TRBJ2-7	NA	CSVVVGYEQYF	TGCAGCGTTGTCGTTGGGTACGAGCAGTACTTC
TRBV4-2	once	13	TRBJ1-2	NA	CASSQDPGYGYTF	TGTGCCAGCAGCCAAGATCCCGGATATGGCTACACCTTC
TRBV7-2	NA	13	TRBJ2-3	NA	CASSFDRGDTQYF	TGTGCCAGCAGCTTTGATCGCGGAGATACGCAGTATTTT
TRBV12-5	NA	14	TRBJ2-1	TRBD2	CASGLRDYFNEQFF	TGTGCTAGTGGTTTGAGGGACTACTTCAATGAGCAGTTCTTC
TRBV5-6	NA	14	TRBJ1-1	NA	CASSGSRVGTEAFF	TGTGCCAGCAGCGGAAGCAGGGTAGGGACTGAAGCTTTCTTT
TRBV11-2	NA	12	TRBJ2-2	NA	CASKRDAGELFF	TGTGCCAGCAAAAGGGACGCCGGGGAGCTGTTTTTT
TRBV11-2	NA	15	TRBJ2-7	NA	CASSHQWTVSYEQYF	TGTGCCAGCAGCCACCAATGGACGGTATCCTACGAGCAGTACTTC
TRBV6-5	NA	14	TRBJ1-4	TRBD1	CASSSGQDHEKLFF	TGTGCCAGCAGTTCTGGACAGGACCATGAAAAACTGTTTTTT
TRBV5-6	NA	15	TRBJ2-2	TRBD2	CASSGGGTRNGELFF	TGTGCCAGCAGCGGGGGGGGGACCCGAAACGGGGAGCTGTTTTTT
TRBV2	NA	14	TRBJ2-1	TRBD2	CASGGGGIFHEQFF	TGTGCCAGCGGGGGCGGGGGGATCTTTCATGAGCAGTTCTTC
TRBV7-9	NA	13	TRBJ2-2	NA	CASSTSFSGELFF	TGTGCCAGCAGCACCTCCTTCTCCGGGGAGCTGTTTTTT
TRBV18	NA	17	TRBJ2-2	NA	CASSPPGHLSNTGELFF	TGTGCCAGCTCACCACCGGGACACCTTTCGAACACCGGGGAGCTGTTTTTT
TRBV7-3	NA	12	TRBJ1-1	NA	CASSYEGNEAFF	TGTGCCAGCAGCTATGAGGGGAATGAAGCTTTCTTT
TRBV27	NA	18	TRBJ2-3	TRBD2	CASSAEGLAGGPIDTQYF	TGTGCCAGCAGTGCCGAAGGACTAGCGGGGGGGCCGATAGATACGCAGTATTTT
TRBV7-3	NA	15	TRBJ2-2	NA	CASSPIGTGTGELFF	TGTGCCAGCAGCCCCATCGGGACTGGCACCGGGGAGCTGTTTTTT
TRBV28	NA	12	TRBJ1-5	NA	CASHNSNQPQHF	TGTGCCAGCCATAATAGCAATCAGCCCCAGCATTTT
TRBV7-6	NA	16	TRBJ2-4	NA	CASSPGRGGVGNIQYF	TGTGCCAGCAGCCCGGGGAGGGGGGGCGTAGGTAACATTCAGTACTTC
TRBV15	NA	16	TRBJ2-3	TRBD2	CATSRIGLASTDTQYF	TGTGCCACCAGCAGAATAGGACTAGCGAGCACAGATACGCAGTATTTT
TRBV7-9	NA	16	TRBJ1-4	NA	CASSPGVGMTNEKLFF	TGTGCCAGCAGCCCCGGTGTGGGAATGACTAATGAAAAACTGTTTTTT
TRBV27	NA	15	TRBJ1-3	NA	CASSLSWGDGNTIYF	TGTGCCAGCAGTTTATCCTGGGGCGACGGAAACACCATATATTTT
TRBV7-9	NA	14	TRBJ1-1	NA	CASSFSGSSTEAFF	TGTGCCAGCAGCTTTAGCGGGTCCAGCACTGAAGCTTTCTTT